This T cell receptor (beta chain) stems from a study of regulatory T cells. The CDR3 covers 16 residues. The V gene's germline CDR1 is MNHNY and CDR2 SVGAGI (reference sequence). V lost 5 bases and J lost 5, with 19 bases in between. Note on this clone: Antigen specificity is unknown.

Findings of the study overall: In CD3G-deficient patients, conventional CD4+ T cells were enriched for hydrophobic CDR3 residues at positions 6 and 7.

The PCR used 52 TRBV and 13 TRBJ primers. Produced via immunoSEQ multiplex PCR; TCRdb's table is partial and in-frame only. The sample includes 32,000 or so clones, 85% to 95% of them seen just once. The receptor comes from a person in their late teens or twenties with CD3G deficiency. The gene calls are TRBV6-6 and TRBJ2-1; perhaps TRBD2 as D (5 bases). The sequencing input was conventional CD4+ T cells sorted from blood. The CDR3 region has the DNA TGTGCCAGCAGTCCGGGCGGCGGGCCACTGGACAATGAGCAGTTCTTC. Residues: CASSPGGGPLDNEQFF.